These 14 T cell receptor beta chains share one sample of origin, sequenced in a study of T cell changes during pregnancy in multiple sclerosis. TCRdb's copy holds only in-frame clones and misses some; the assay was immunoSEQ multiplex PCR. The sample includes 60,000 to 90,000 clones, roughly 91% of them seen just once. The source was peripheral blood, collected after pregnancy. The receptors derive from a female donor in good health, enrolled as a control in a pregnancy study.

This clone has more than one count but fewer than ten. The chain recombines TRBV9 with TRBJ1-3; a weak D match, TRBD1 (5 bases). Germline loops: CDR1 SGDLS, CDR2 YYNGEE. This CDR3 has 15 residues. V was trimmed by 1 base and J by 4 bases, leaving 12 bases between them. The CDR3 DNA sequence: TGTGCCAGCAGCGTATCGACAGCCTACGGAAACACCATATATTTT. It specifies CASSVSTAYGNTIYF.

V gene TRBV5-6 combines with J gene TRBJ2-1; 7 nucleotides line up with TRBD2. CDR1 is SGHDT, CDR2 YYEEEE, per germline. The length of the CDR3 is 15 residues. The junction had 12 bases not matched to a gene; V was cut back by 10 bases and J by 2 bases. Written as DNA, the CDR3 is TGTGCCTCGTTGGGGAGCGGGAATCCCTACAATGAGCAGTTCTTC. Its translation: CASLGSGNPYNEQFF.

This chain links TRBV30 with TRBJ2-3, with D possibly being TRBD1 (6 bases). Between the trimmed V and J ends, which lost 4 bases and 6 bases, there was a span of 14 bases. This CDR3 region has 13 residues. Per germline, CDR1 GTSNPN and CDR2 SVGIG (reference sequence). The DNA of the CDR3 is TGTGCCTGGAACAGGGCGGATTGGGATACGCAGTATTTT. Encoded protein: CAWNRADWDTQYF.

The chain has TRBV27 and TRBJ1-5; D may be TRBD1 (5 bases). This CDR3 comprises 14 residues. Germline V CDR1 and CDR2: MNHEY, SMNVEV (reference sequence). Trimming cost V 3 bases and J 0 bases, with 6 bases left between them. CDR3 DNA sequence: TGTGCCAGCAGTTTCGGGGGTAGCAATCAGCCCCAGCATTTT. It yields the protein CASSFGGSNQPQHF.

This clone appeared a single time. V usage is TRBV5-1 and J usage is TRBJ2-1; TRBD2 matches at 7 bases. Germline trimming cut 4 bases from V and 7 bases from J; bases unmatched to any gene: 11. This CDR3 is built from 15 residues. CDR1 and CDR2 (germline): SGHRS, YFSETQ. The CDR3 nucleotides read TGCGCCAGCAGCCCCCAAACGGGAGGCGGGAATGAGCAGTTCTTC. This encodes CASSPQTGGGNEQFF.

This chain joins TRBV7-9 and TRBJ2-7; 8 bases are shared with TRBD1. The CDR3 extends over 18 amino acids. Germline loops: CDR1 SEHNR, CDR2 FQNEAQ (reference sequence). After removal of 4 bases from V and 4 bases from J, the junction contained 18 bases not matched to a gene. Here the CDR3 DNA reads TGTGCCAGCAGCTCCACACGAACCGCGACAGGGGTGATGTACGAGCAGTACTTC. Its translation is CASSSTRTATGVMYEQYF.

The rearrangement joins TRBV7-9 to TRBJ1-4; D uncertain. This CDR3 contains 15 residues. Germline V gene lookup returns CDR1 SEHNR and CDR2 FQNEAQ (reference sequence). Trimming removed 2 bases at V and 5 bases at J, with 12 bases between. For the CDR3, the DNA is TGTGCCAGCAGCTTACCCGGACTCCGGAATGAAAAACTGTTTTTT. Protein: CASSLPGLRNEKLFF.

A single count supports this clone. The chain employs TRBV4-3 and TRBJ2-7, with a weak D call TRBD2 (6 bases). Trimming took off 3 bases at V and 0 bases at J, with 12 bases between the two ends. The CDR3 runs 15 residues. CDR1 and CDR2 (germline): LGHNA, YSLEER. The CDR3 spells CASSQERVDSYEQYF. The CDR3 bases are TGCGCCAGCAGCCAGGAGCGGGTGGACTCCTACGAGCAGTACTTC.

This clone was picked up one time. The chain uses TRBV30 and TRBJ2-3, with D perhaps matching TRBD2 (6 bases). The length of the CDR3 is 11 residues. The V gene lost 4 bases and the J gene lost 9 bases, with 11 bases spanning the gap. The V gene's germline CDR1 is GTSNPN and CDR2 SVGIG (reference sequence). This CDR3 is CAWTPGGTQYF. As DNA, the CDR3 is TGTGCCTGGACCCCTGGAGGGACGCAGTATTTT. Full variable domain (outside the CDR3, taken from reference TRBV30 and TRBJ2-3): SQTIHQWPATLVQPVGSPLSLECTVEGTSNPNLYWYRQAAGRGLQLLFYSVGIGQISSEVPQNLSASRPQDRQFILSSKKLLLSDSGFYLCAWTPGGTQYFGPGTRLTVL.

The chain links TRBV4-3 to TRBJ2-1, with TRBD1 identical over 7 bases. In germline, CDR1 is LGHNA, CDR2 YSLEER. The CDR3 covers 13 residues. Trimming took 3 bases from V and 9 from J; bases not matched to a gene: 5. CDR3 in amino acids: CASSQGTDTEQFF. The CDR3 nucleotides read TGCGCCAGCAGCCAGGGGACAGATACTGAGCAGTTCTTC.

The chain joins TRBV5-8 to TRBJ2-5; D possibly corresponds to TRBD2 (6 bases). CDR1 is SGHTS, CDR2 YDEGEE, per germline. V was cut by 2 bases and J by 7 bases, with 21 bases left in between. CDR3 length: 16 residues. CDR3 nucleotide sequence: TGTGCCAGCAGCTTTTTAACCGGGTCCCTGGGAGGGACCCAGTACTTC. Encoded protein: CASSFLTGSLGGTQYF.

CDR3 loop: CASSPSLAAHNEQFF. The DNA for the CDR3 is TGTGCCAGCTCACCATCTTTAGCGGCACACAATGAGCAGTTCTTC. The chain couples TRBV18 to TRBJ2-1; D is perhaps TRBD2 (6 bases). V lost 2 bases, J lost 5 bases, and 13 bases lay in between. Germline values: CDR1 KGHSH, CDR2 LQKENI. The CDR3 loop spans 15 amino acids. Complete variable domain (other parts from reference TRBV18 and TRBJ2-1): NAGVMQNPRHLVRRRGQEARLRCSPMKGHSHVYWYRQLPEEGLKFMVYLQKENIIDESGMPKERFSAEFPKEGPSILRIQQVVRGDSAAYFCASSPSLAAHNEQFFGPGTRLTVL.

The chain carries TRBV2 and TRBJ2-7, with D possibly matching TRBD1 (6 bases). Germline V CDR1 and CDR2: SNHLY, FYNNEI. The length of the CDR3 is 14 residues. Trimming took 11 bases from V and 0 from J, leaving 17 bases between them. CDR3 nucleotides: TGTGCCGCAGGGGATTCAAACCTCTCCTACGAGCAGTACTTC. Translation gives CAAGDSNLSYEQYF.

This sequence joins TRBV27 and TRBJ1-2; unclear D gene. The CDR3 sequence is 13 residues long. The V end lost 4 bases, the J end lost 4 bases, and 10 bases lay between the germline ends. Germline V lookup: CDR1 MNHEY, CDR2 SMNVEV (reference sequence). The DNA of the CDR3 is TGTGCCAGCAGTTCCCCGGGGAGCTATGGCTACACCTTC. Translation: CASSSPGSYGYTF.